A selection of T cell receptor beta chains follows, all from one sample in a study of shared clonotypes between healthy human individuals. Assay used: immunoSEQ multiplex PCR; TCRdb lists only in-frame clones, some missing. This table has roughly 2.4 million clones, approximately 96% appearing once. Input material: naive CD4+ T cells sorted from blood. The receptor set was obtained from a man younger than 35 in good health. Each CDR3 is given with its conserved first and last residue. A D gene is named only where the DNA matches it firmly. Part of the rows lack a size; the others show once, few, many or a class for expanded clones.

d_call	v_call	clone_size	j_call	cdr3_aa	cdr3_nt
.	TRBV11-2	.	TRBJ1-3	CASSLVRVTGNTIYF	TGTGCCAGCAGCTTAGTCAGGGTAACTGGAAACACCATATATTTT
TRBD2	TRBV5-4	.	TRBJ2-5	CASSPGGSRETQYF	TGTGCCAGCAGCCCGGGAGGGAGTAGAGAGACCCAGTACTTC
.	TRBV6-5	.	TRBJ1-2	CASSRQESYGYTF	TGTGCCAGCAGCCGACAGGAGAGTTATGGCTACACCTTC
.	TRBV30	.	TRBJ1-5	CAWSESSNQPQHF	TGTGCCTGGAGTGAGAGTTCCAATCAGCCCCAGCATTTT
TRBD2	TRBV29-1	.	TRBJ2-5	CSVAGGGETQYF	TGCAGCGTTGCGGGGGGAGGGGAGACCCAGTACTTC
TRBD1	TRBV5-1	.	TRBJ1-2	CASSLEGQPNGYTF	TGCGCCAGCAGCTTGGAGGGACAGCCAAATGGCTACACCTTC
.	TRBV5-1	once	TRBJ2-3	CASSLAHGKADTQYF	TGCGCCAGCAGCTTGGCCCACGGGAAGGCAGATACGCAGTATTTT
.	TRBV10-1	.	TRBJ2-5	CASSDGRLSKETQYF	TGCGCCAGCAGTGATGGACGCCTGAGCAAAGAGACCCAGTACTTC
TRBD1	TRBV4-2	.	TRBJ2-1	CASSQDRQGSYNEQFF	TGTGCCAGCAGCCAAGATAGACAGGGTTCCTACAATGAGCAGTTCTTC
.	TRBV11-3	few	TRBJ2-3	CASSLGGTDTQYF	TGTGCCAGCAGCTTAGGAGGCACAGATACGCAGTATTTT
.	TRBV5-6	.	TRBJ1-1	CASSFLDTLNWYTEAFF	TGTGCCAGCAGCTTCCTTGACACTCTTAACTGGTACACTGAAGCTTTCTTT
TRBD1	TRBV5-6	.	TRBJ1-3	CASSRGQGETGNTIYF	TGTGCCAGCAGTAGAGGACAGGGAGAGACTGGAAACACCATATATTTT
.	TRBV25-1	once	TRBJ2-7	CASSDGVLYEQYF	TGTGCCAGCAGTGACGGAGTTCTCTACGAGCAGTACTTC
.	TRBV6-6	once	TRBJ1-4	CASSQNEKLFF	TGTGCCAGCAGCCAAAATGAAAAACTGTTTTTT
.	TRBV6-1	.	TRBJ1-5	CASSELVGFSNQPQHF	TGTGCCAGCAGTGAGCTTGTAGGCTTTAGCAATCAGCCCCAGCATTTT
TRBD1	TRBV28	.	TRBJ2-4	CAIHPAGTGSIQYF	TGTGCCATACACCCCGCCGGGACAGGGAGCATTCAGTACTTC
.	TRBV2	.	TRBJ2-3	CASSTETSSTDTQYF	TGTGCCAGTTCGACGGAGACTTCGAGCACAGATACGCAGTATTTT
TRBD1	TRBV30	.	TRBJ2-2	CAWRGMGQINTGELFF	TGTGCCTGGAGGGGTATGGGACAGATAAACACCGGGGAGCTGTTTTTT
.	TRBV6-5	.	TRBJ1-5	CASSFAGGKGLEHF	TGTGCCAGCAGTTTCGCCGGGGGGAAAGGGCTCGAGCATTTT
.	TRBV5-1	.	TRBJ1-3	CASSLDGENGNTIYF	TGCGCCAGCAGCTTGGACGGGGAGAATGGAAACACCATATATTTT
.	TRBV25-1	.	TRBJ1-5	CASSEVAGPNQPQHF	TGTGCCAGCAGTGAGGTAGCGGGTCCGAATCAGCCCCAGCATTTT
.	TRBV7-9	.	TRBJ1-4	CASSSRKQGSNEKLFF	TGTGCCAGCAGCTCCAGGAAACAGGGTTCTAATGAAAAACTGTTTTTT
.	TRBV25-1	.	TRBJ1-5	CASSEQYNQPQHF	TGTGCCAGCAGTGAACAGTACAATCAGCCCCAGCATTTT
.	TRBV7-9	.	TRBJ2-1	CASSLVKGSYNEQFF	TGTGCCAGCAGCTTAGTGAAGGGGTCCTACAATGAGCAGTTCTTC
.	TRBV2	.	TRBJ2-7	CASNPDRREQYF	TGTGCCAGCAATCCGGACCGACGCGAGCAGTACTTC
.	TRBV5-8	.	TRBJ2-7	CASSPGRPLSSYEQYF	TGTGCCAGCAGCCCCGGACGGCCTCTCAGCTCCTACGAGCAGTACTTC
.	TRBV6-6	.	TRBJ1-6	CASSYSSGPPLHF	TGTGCCAGCAGTTACTCAAGTGGCCCACCCCTCCACTTT
.	TRBV4-3	.	TRBJ2-3	CASSQEGGGRAPDTQYF	TGCGCCAGCAGCCAAGAAGGAGGAGGCCGGGCCCCAGATACGCAGTATTTT
.	TRBV5-1	once	TRBJ1-4	CASSPRGATNEKLFF	TGCGCCAGCAGTCCCCGGGGTGCAACTAATGAAAAACTGTTTTTT
TRBD1	TRBV5-1	.	TRBJ1-2	CASSQGQAYGYTF	TGCGCCAGCAGTCAAGGACAGGCGTATGGCTACACCTTC
.	TRBV5-8	.	TRBJ2-7	CASSFRGFVYEQYF	TGTGCCAGCAGCTTTAGGGGGTTCGTGTACGAGCAGTACTTC
.	TRBV6-1	.	TRBJ1-2	CASSEQLGEQFYGYTF	TGTGCCAGCAGTGAACAACTGGGGGAACAGTTCTATGGCTACACCTTC
TRBD2	TRBV9	.	TRBJ2-3	CASSPRLAGSLGSTDTQYF	TGTGCCAGCAGCCCCAGACTAGCGGGGAGCTTAGGGAGCACAGATACGCAGTATTTT
.	TRBV29-1	.	TRBJ2-7	CSVSDGTYEQYF	TGCAGCGTTTCCGACGGGACCTACGAGCAGTACTTC
TRBD1	TRBV5-4	.	TRBJ1-1	CASSLSSVAGGIEAFF	TGTGCCAGCAGCTTGTCTTCCGTGGCAGGGGGGATAGAAGCTTTCTTT
.	TRBV7-9	.	TRBJ1-1	CASSFWENTEAFF	TGTGCCAGCAGCTTTTGGGAGAACACTGAAGCTTTCTTT
.	TRBV4-3	once	TRBJ1-1	CASGTNMNTEAFF	TGCGCCAGCGGGACAAACATGAACACTGAAGCTTTCTTT